The 2 T cell receptor beta chains presented below share a single source sample, sequenced in a study of PD-L1 blockade in urothelial cancer (dated by TCRdb to the late 2010s). Libraries were built with the immunoSEQ multiplex PCR assay. TCRdb carries this immuneACCESS record with in-frame sequences only. Its versions omit some clonotypes, under half of them owing to an unresolved V gene in the studies checked, with the rest unexplained. In all, the sample holds 45,000 to 65,000 clones, and 65% to 90% of those were seen once. The top ten clones comprise approximately 15% of the sample. The time point tag for this specimen amounts to: pretreatment peripheral blood. Sample: PBMCs, taken around atezolizumab (anti-PD-L1) treatment. These receptors all stem from an older man with urothelial cancer.

This chain connects TRBV19 to TRBJ1-1, with 9 nucleotides matching TRBD1. This CDR3 has 14 residues. Losses at the gene ends were 4 bases for V and 1 base for J; bases not matched to a gene: 1. The germline gives CDR1 LNHDA, CDR2 SQIVND (reference sequence). The CDR3 nucleotides read TGTGCCAGTAGTACGGGACAGGGGAACACTGAAGCTTTCTTT. Translation gives CASSTGQGNTEAFF.

The chain combines TRBV5-1 with TRBJ2-7, with 7 bases aligning to TRBD1. Germline CDR1 SGHRS, CDR2 YFSETQ. Losses at the gene ends were 4 bases for V and 5 bases for J; bases not matched to a gene: 9. The CDR3 is 14 amino acids. CDR3 nucleotides: TGCGCCAGCAGCCCGTCGACAGGGCCCGACGAGCAGTACTTC. Protein product: CASSPSTGPDEQYF.